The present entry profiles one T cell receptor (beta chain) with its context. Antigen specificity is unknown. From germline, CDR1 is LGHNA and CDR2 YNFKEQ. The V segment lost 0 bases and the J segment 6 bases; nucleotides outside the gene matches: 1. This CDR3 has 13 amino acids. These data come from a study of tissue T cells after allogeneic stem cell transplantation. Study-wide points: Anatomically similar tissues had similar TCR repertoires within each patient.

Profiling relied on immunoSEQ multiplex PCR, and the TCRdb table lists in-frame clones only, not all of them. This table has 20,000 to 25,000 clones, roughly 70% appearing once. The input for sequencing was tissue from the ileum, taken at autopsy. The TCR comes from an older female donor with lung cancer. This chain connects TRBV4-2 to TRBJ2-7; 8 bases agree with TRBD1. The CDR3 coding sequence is TGTGCCAGCAGCCAAGACAGGGGGCGCGAGCAGTACTTC. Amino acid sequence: CASSQDRGREQYF.